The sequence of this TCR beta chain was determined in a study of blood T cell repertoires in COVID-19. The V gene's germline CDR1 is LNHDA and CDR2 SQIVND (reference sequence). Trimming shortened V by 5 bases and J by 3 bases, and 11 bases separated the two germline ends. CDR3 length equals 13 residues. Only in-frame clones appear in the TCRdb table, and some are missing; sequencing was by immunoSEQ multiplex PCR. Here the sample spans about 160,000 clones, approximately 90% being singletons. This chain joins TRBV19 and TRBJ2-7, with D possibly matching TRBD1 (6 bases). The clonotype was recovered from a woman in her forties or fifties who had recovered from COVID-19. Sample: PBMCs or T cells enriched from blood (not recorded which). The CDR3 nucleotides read TGTGCCAGTAGTGGGGGCGGATTCTACGAGCAGTACTTC. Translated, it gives CASSGGGFYEQYF.